The rows below give T cell receptor beta chains drawn from one sample of a study of T cell responses to AZD1222 COVID-19 vaccine. Assay: immunoSEQ multiplex PCR; the TCRdb copy retains only in-frame clones and omits some. This table has over 150,000 clones, about 86% appearing once. This specimen was peripheral blood, taken on day 0 of MenACWY control vaccination. These receptors were taken from an adult in good health. Both conserved end residues are part of each CDR3. A D gene is named only where the DNA matches it firmly. Only some rows state a clone size, as once, few, many or a class for expanded clones.

>TRBJ1-5|TRBV19|-|TRBD1
TGTGCCAGTAGCGTTACAGGGGGAAATCAGCCCCAGCATTTT
CASSVTGGNQPQHF
>TRBJ2-7|TRBV7-9|-|-
TGTGCCAGCAGCCTTGCGGGCGGGTTTTCGGACGAGCAGTACTTC
CASSLAGGFSDEQYF
>TRBJ1-2|TRBV7-9|many|TRBD1
TGTGCCAGCAGCCGTGCCACAGGGGGCGGTGGCTACACCTTC
CASSRATGGGGYTF
>TRBJ1-1|TRBV7-6|once|-
TGTGCCAGCAGCTTAGCCGGGACGCGGGAAGCTTTCTTT
CASSLAGTREAFF
>TRBJ1-5|TRBV4-2|-|-
TGTGCCAGCAGCCAAGAGGGGGGCAATCAGCCCCAGCATTTT
CASSQEGGNQPQHF
>TRBJ1-3|TRBV2|-|-
TGTGCCAGCAGTGACTCCGGAAACACCATATATTTT
CASSDSGNTIYF
>TRBJ1-2|TRBV11-2|-|-
TGTGCCAGCAGCTCGGTGAAGGGGGTCTATGGCTACACCTTC
CASSSVKGVYGYTF
>TRBJ2-2|TRBV11-2|-|-
TGTGCCAGCAGCCCGGGGACATACAACACCGGGGAGCTGTTTTTT
CASSPGTYNTGELFF
>TRBJ2-1|TRBV14|-|-
TGTGCCAGCAGCCAAGATTTTAACCCCAATGAGCAGTTCTTC
CASSQDFNPNEQFF
>TRBJ2-1|TRBV7-9|-|TRBD1
TGTGCCAGCAGGACCGGGACAGGTTTCGCTGAGCAGTTCTTC
CASRTGTGFAEQFF
>TRBJ1-4|TRBV30|-|-
TGTGCCTGGAGTGTACAAACAGGGCTTCAAAAACTGTTTTTT
CAWSVQTGLQKLFF
>TRBJ2-7|TRBV7-8|-|-
TGTGCCAGCAGCATCCGGGACTCCCAAGCCAAGCAGTACTTC
CASSIRDSQAKQYF
>TRBJ2-3|TRBV11-2|-|-
TGTGCCAGCAGCCGCTCGGGGGTTACTAGCACAGATACGCAGTATTTT
CASSRSGVTSTDTQYF
>TRBJ1-5|TRBV19|-|-
TGTGCCAGTAGTATAGTAGCCGGAAGCAATCAGCCCCAGCATTTT
CASSIVAGSNQPQHF
>TRBJ2-7|TRBV11-2|-|-
TGTGCCAGCAACACTGAAACAGGGGGGGTGAGCTACGAGCAGTACTTC
CASNTETGGVSYEQYF
>TRBJ1-1|TRBV19|-|-
TGTGCCAGTAGTATCGAATGGAACACTGAAGCTTTCTTT
CASSIEWNTEAFF
>TRBJ1-1|TRBV28|-|-
TGTGCCAGCAGCCGGGGTGGGGTGACTGAAGCTTTCTTT
CASSRGGVTEAFF
>TRBJ1-2|TRBV5-6|-|-
TGTGCCAGCAGCTTGTTACCGGGGCGCCTGGATGGCTACACCTTC
CASSLLPGRLDGYTF
>TRBJ2-7|TRBV27|-|-
TGTGCCAGCAGGGCAGGACGATACGAGCAGTACTTC
CASRAGRYEQYF
>TRBJ2-1|TRBV29-1|few|-
TGCAGCGTTGAGTGGGGGAGTAGGAGGGATGAGCAGTTCTTC
CSVEWGSRRDEQFF
>TRBJ1-1|TRBV29-1|-|TRBD1
TGCAGCGTTGTGAAGGGGGCTGCTGAAGCTTTCTTT
CSVVKGAAEAFF
>TRBJ2-3|TRBV7-3|few|TRBD2
TGTGCCAGCAGTGTAAACCTCCTTAGCGGGAGGGCCACAGATACGCAGTATTTT
CASSVNLLSGRATDTQYF
>TRBJ2-1|TRBV2|few|TRBD2
TGTGCCAGCAGTCCACCGGGACTAGCGATCAATGAGCAGTTCTTC
CASSPPGLAINEQFF
>TRBJ1-5|TRBV3-1/TRBV3-2|-|-
TGTGCCAGCAGCCTAAATAGCAATCAGCCCCAGCATTTT
CASSLNSNQPQHF
>TRBJ2-2|TRBV9|-|TRBD1
TGTGCCAGCAGCCCCCGCGGGACAGGGGCCACCGGGGAGCTGTTTTTT
CASSPRGTGATGELFF
>TRBJ2-5|TRBV9|-|TRBD1
TGTGCCAGCAGCGTAGGCAGGGGGCCGAAAGAGACCCAGTACTTC
CASSVGRGPKETQYF
>TRBJ1-1|TRBV6-5|-|-
TGTGCCAGCAGCCCACAGGGACTTGAAGCTTTCTTT
CASSPQGLEAFF
>TRBJ2-3|TRBV25-1|-|-
TGTGCCAGCAGTGATCTGCGGGGCACAGATACGCAGTATTTT
CASSDLRGTDTQYF
>TRBJ1-5|TRBV3-1/TRBV3-2|-|-
TGTGCCAGCAGCCGGGGAGATCAGCCCCAGCATTTT
CASSRGDQPQHF
>TRBJ1-5|TRBV4-1|-|-
TGCGCCAGCAGCCAAGGGGTCCAGGGTCAGCCCCAGCATTTT
CASSQGVQGQPQHF
>TRBJ1-1|TRBV11-3|-|-
TGTGCCAGCAGCCTCAGCGGCAGCTTGAACACTGAAGCTTTCTTT
CASSLSGSLNTEAFF
>TRBJ1-4|TRBV5-1|-|TRBD1
TGCGCCAGCAGCGGACAGGGGGCGTCTAATGAAAAACTGTTTTTT
CASSGQGASNEKLFF
>TRBJ2-7|TRBV9|-|TRBD2
TGTGCCAGCTCCTCGGGGGGACTAGCGGCCTTTAACTACGAGCAGTACTTC
CASSSGGLAAFNYEQYF
>TRBJ1-2|TRBV9|once|-
TGTGCCAGCAGCGTAGGGGCAGTGGCTAGCTATGGCTACACCTTC
CASSVGAVASYGYTF
>TRBJ2-7|TRBV19|few|TRBD2
TGTGCCAGTAGCCCTCTCCGGGGGACTAAGGACTACGAGCAGTACTTC
CASSPLRGTKDYEQYF
>TRBJ1-1|TRBV19|once|-
TGTGCCAGTACCGAAAAATGGAGGAGGGAGAACACTGAAGCTTTCTTT
CASTEKWRRENTEAFF
>TRBJ2-1|TRBV5-4|-|-
TGTGCCAGCAGCTTGGACAGAATTCGCGCCAATGAGCAGTTCTTC
CASSLDRIRANEQFF
>TRBJ2-2|TRBV4-2|-|TRBD2
TGTGCCAGCAGCCAAGAGGGACGGGGACTAGCGGTGGCCGGGGAGCTGTTTTTT
CASSQEGRGLAVAGELFF
>TRBJ2-2|TRBV11-2|-|-
TGTGCCAGCAGCTTAGACCAAGGGGGGGAGCTGTTTTTT
CASSLDQGGELFF
>TRBJ1-5|TRBV19|-|-
TGTGCCAGTACCCCTAGCGGGGGCGGTAAGCCCCAGCATTTT
CASTPSGGGKPQHF